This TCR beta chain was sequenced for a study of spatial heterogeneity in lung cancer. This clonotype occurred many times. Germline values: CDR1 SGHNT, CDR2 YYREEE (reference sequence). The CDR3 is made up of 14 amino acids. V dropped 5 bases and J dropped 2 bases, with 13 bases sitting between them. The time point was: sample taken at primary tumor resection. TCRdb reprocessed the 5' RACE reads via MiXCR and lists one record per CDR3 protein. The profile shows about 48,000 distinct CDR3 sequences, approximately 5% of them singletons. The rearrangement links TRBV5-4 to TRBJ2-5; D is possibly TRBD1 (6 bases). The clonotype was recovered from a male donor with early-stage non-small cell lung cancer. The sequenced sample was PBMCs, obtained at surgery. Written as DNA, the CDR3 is TGTGCCAGCAGACTGGGGGCTATGCAAGAGACCCAGTACTTC. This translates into CASRLGAMQETQYF.